This TCR beta chain was recorded in a study of blood T cell repertoires in COVID-19. Turning to the study itself: The United States, Italy and Spain were the sources of the acute and convalescent COVID-19 samples. PBMCs, B-cell-depleted T cells, or T cells provided the cDNA or gDNA that made up the material.

Original data processing: The assay estimated nucleated cells by amplifying reference gene primers. The method was immunoSEQ multiplex PCR; TCRdb's version includes in-frame clones alone and lacks a portion of them. The V and J calls and clone size are taken from that table; D and trimming were inferred from the DNA. Here the sample spans over 85,000 clones, 88% being singletons. The V gene's germline CDR1 is LGHDT and CDR2 YNNKEL (reference sequence). The CDR3 sequence is 15 residues long. V was pared by 2 bases and J by 6 bases, with 14 bases between. The sequenced material came from peripheral blood. The TCR originated in a woman at least 80 years old with active COVID-19. This chain links TRBV3-1 (or the pseudogene TRBV3-2) with TRBJ1-5, with no clear D. As DNA, the CDR3 is TGTGCCAGCAGCCAAACCGGAGGACGGGGTCAGCCCCAGCATTTT. It translates to CASSQTGGRGQPQHF.